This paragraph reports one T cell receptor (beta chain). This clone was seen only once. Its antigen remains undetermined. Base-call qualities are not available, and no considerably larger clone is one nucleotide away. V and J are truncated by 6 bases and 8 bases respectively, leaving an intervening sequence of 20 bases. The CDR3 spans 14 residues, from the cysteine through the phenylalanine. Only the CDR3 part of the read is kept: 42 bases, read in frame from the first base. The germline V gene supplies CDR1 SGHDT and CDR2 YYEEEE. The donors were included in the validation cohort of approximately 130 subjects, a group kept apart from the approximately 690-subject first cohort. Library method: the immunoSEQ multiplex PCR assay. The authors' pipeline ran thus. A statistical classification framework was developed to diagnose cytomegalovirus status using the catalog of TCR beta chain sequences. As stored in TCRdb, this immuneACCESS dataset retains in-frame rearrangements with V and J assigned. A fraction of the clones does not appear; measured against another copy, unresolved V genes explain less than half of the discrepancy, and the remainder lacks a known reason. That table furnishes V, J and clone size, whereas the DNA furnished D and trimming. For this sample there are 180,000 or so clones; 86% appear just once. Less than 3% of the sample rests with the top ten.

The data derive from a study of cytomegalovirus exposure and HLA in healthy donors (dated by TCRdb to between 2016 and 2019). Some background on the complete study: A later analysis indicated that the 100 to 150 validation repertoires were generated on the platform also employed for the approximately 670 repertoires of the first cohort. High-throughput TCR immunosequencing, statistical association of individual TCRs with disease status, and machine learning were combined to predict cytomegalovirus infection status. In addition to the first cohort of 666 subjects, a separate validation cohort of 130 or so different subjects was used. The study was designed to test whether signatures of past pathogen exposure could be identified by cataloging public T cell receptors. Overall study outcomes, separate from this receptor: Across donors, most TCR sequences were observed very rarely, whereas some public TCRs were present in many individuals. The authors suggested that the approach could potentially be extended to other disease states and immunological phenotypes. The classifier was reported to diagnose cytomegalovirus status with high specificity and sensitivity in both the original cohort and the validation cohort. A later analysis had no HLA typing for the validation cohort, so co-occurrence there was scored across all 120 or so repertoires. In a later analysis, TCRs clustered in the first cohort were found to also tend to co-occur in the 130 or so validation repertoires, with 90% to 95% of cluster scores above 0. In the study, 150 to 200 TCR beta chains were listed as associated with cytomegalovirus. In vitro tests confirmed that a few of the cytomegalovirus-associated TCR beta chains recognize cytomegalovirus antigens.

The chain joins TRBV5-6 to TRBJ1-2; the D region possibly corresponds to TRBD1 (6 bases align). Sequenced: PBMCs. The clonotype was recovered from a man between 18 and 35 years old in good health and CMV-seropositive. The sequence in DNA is TGTGCCAGCAAGAAAATGACAGGTGGGGGAGGCTACACCTTC. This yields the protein CASKKMTGGGGYTF.